This T cell receptor (beta chain) is drawn from a study of blood T cell repertoires in COVID-19. Study as a whole: Donors in the United States, Italy and Spain gave samples during acute or convalescent COVID-19. Nucleic acid was either cDNA or gDNA, and it came from T cells, B-cell-depleted T cells, or PBMCs.

Per the study methods: Using reference gene primer amplification, nucleated cell counts were estimated. Assay used: immunoSEQ multiplex PCR; TCRdb lists only in-frame clones, some missing. That table gives V, J and clone size, and the DNA gave D and trimming. Among roughly 570,000 clones listed, 85% to 90% were seen once. With V trimmed by 9 bases and J by 6 bases, 11 bases remained unmatched. In germline, CDR1 is LNHDA, CDR2 SQIVND (reference sequence). The CDR3 runs 14 residues. This receptor was obtained from a woman aged 45-60 years with COVID-19, enrolled during active disease. The sample comprised peripheral blood. V gene TRBV19 combines with J gene TRBJ1-5; 7 nucleotides agree with TRBD1. The CDR3 DNA follows: TGTGCCAGCGCCCCAGGGGGTGGAAGTCAGCCCCAGCATTTT. Translation gives CASAPGGGSQPQHF.